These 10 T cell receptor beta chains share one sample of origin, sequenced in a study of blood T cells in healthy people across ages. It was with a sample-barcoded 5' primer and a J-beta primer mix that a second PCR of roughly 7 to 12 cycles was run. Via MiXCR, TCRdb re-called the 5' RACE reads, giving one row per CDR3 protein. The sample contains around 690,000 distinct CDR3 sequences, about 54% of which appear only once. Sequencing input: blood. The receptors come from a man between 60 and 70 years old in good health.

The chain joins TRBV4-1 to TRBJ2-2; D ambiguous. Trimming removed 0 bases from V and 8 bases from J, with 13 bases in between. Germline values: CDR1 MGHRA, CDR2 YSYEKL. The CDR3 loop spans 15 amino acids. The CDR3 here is CASSQDRKGNGELFF. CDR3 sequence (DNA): TGCGCCAGCAGCCAAGATCGGAAAGGGAATGGGGAGCTGTTTTTT.

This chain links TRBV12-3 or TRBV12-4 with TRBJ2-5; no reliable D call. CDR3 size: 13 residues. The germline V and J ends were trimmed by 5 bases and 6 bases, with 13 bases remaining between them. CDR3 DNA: TGTGCCAGCAGTGTAGAGACCCGTCAGACCCAGTACTTC. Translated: CASSVETRQTQYF.

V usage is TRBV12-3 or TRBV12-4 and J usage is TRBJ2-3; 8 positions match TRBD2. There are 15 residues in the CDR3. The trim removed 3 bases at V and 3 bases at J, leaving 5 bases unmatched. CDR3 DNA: TGTGCCAGCAGTTTGAGGGCTAGCGGGACAGATACGCAGTATTTT. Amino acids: CASSLRASGTDTQYF.

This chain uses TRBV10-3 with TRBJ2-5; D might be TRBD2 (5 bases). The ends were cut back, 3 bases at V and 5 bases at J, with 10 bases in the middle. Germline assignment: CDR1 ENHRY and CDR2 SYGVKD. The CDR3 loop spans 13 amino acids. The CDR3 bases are TGTGCCATCAGTGATTCGCCGGGGGAGACCCAGTACTTC. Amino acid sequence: CAISDSPGETQYF.

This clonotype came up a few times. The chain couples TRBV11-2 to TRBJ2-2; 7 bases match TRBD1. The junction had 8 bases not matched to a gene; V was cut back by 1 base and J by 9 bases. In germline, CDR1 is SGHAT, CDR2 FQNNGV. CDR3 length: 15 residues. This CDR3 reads CASSLGDRGPRELFF. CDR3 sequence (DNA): TGTGCCAGCAGCTTAGGGGACAGAGGGCCCCGGGAGCTGTTTTTT.

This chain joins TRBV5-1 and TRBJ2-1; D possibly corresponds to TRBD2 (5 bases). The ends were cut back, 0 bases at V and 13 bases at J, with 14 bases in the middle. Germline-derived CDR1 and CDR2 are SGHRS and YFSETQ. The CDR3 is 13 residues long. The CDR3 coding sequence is TGCGCCAGCAGCTTGGGCTCGGGGTTAAATCAGTTCTTC. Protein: CASSLGSGLNQFF.

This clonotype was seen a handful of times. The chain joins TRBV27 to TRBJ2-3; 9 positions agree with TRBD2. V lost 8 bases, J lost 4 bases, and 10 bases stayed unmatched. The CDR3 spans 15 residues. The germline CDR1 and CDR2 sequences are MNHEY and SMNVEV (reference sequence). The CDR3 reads CASRRGGGAADTQYF. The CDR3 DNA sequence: TGTGCCAGCCGAAGAGGCGGGGGGGCAGCAGATACGCAGTATTTT.

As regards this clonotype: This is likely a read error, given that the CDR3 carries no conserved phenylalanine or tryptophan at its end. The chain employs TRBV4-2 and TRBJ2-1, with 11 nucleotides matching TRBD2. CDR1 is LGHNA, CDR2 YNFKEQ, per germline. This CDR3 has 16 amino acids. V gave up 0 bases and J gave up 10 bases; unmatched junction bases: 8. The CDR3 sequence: CASSQEPSGGFGEQFL. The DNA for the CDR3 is TGTGCCAGCAGCCAAGAACCTAGCGGGGGGTTTGGAGAGCAGTTCTTA.

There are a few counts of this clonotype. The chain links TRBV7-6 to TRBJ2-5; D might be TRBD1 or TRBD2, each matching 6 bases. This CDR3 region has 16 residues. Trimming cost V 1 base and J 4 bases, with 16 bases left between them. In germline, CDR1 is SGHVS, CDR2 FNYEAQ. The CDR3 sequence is CASSLVGGPSRETQYF. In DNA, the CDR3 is TGTGCCAGCAGCTTAGTAGGGGGGCCGTCCCGAGAGACCCAGTACTTC.

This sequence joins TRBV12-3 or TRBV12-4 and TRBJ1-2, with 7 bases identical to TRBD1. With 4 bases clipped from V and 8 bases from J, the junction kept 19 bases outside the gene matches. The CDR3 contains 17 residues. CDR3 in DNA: TGTGCCAGCAGTTCCGGACAGGCCCAACATCGTAGGGTGGGCTACACCTTC. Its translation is CASSSGQAQHRRVGYTF.